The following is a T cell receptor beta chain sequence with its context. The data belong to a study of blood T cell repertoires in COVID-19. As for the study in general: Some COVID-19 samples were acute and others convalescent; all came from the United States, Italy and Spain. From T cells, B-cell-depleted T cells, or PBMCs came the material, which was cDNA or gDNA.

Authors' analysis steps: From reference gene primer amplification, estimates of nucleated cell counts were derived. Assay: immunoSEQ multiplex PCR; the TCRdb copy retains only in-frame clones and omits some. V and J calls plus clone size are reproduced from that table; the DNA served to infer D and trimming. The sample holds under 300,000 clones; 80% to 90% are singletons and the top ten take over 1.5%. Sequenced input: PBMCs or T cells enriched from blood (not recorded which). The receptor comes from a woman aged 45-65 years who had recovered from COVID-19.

The CDR3 reads CASSLTGSSHEQYF. The CDR3 DNA sequence: TGTGCCAGCAGTTTAACAGGGTCTTCGCACGAGCAGTACTTC. The rearrangement links TRBV27 to TRBJ2-7; tentatively, D is TRBD1 (6 bases). Trimming took 2 bases from V and 5 from J, leaving 13 bases between them. From germline, CDR1 is MNHEY and CDR2 SMNVEV (reference sequence). This CDR3 has 14 amino acids.